The next 19 T cell receptor beta chains were all read from a single sample in a study of cytomegalovirus exposure and HLA in healthy donors. The PCR made use of 60 Vbeta and 13 Jbeta primers. The data were produced by immunoSEQ multiplex PCR, yet TCRdb's version contains in-frame clones alone and is incomplete. The sample holds about 92,000 clones, around 77% seen once. The specimen was PBMCs. The receptor source for this set is a man aged 50-60 years in good health and CMV-seropositive.

The chain joins TRBV4-3 to TRBJ1-6; D remains ambiguous. The CDR3 extends over 15 amino acids. The V end lost 0 bases, the J end lost 9 bases, and 12 bases lay between the germline ends. Germline CDR1 reads LGHNA; CDR2 reads YSLEER. The CDR3 region has the DNA TGCGCCAGCAGCCAAGAATGGCAGGTGACTTCACCCCTCCACTTT. Translated, it gives CASSQEWQVTSPLHF.

This clone was counted a single time. V gene TRBV14 combines with J gene TRBJ1-1, with D possibly being TRBD1 (5 bases). This CDR3 is 15 amino acids long. The V gene's germline CDR1 is SGHDN and CDR2 FVKESK. With 1 base removed from V and 0 bases from J, the gap between germline ends came to 9 bases. This CDR3 reads CASSQVAGVNTEAFF. In DNA, the CDR3 is TGTGCCAGCAGCCAAGTGGCGGGGGTGAACACTGAAGCTTTCTTT.

The chain recombines TRBV5-1 with TRBJ1-6, with D perhaps matching TRBD1 (5 bases). Germline-derived CDR1 and CDR2 are SGHRS and YFSETQ. The CDR3 spans 14 residues. Trimming took off 2 bases at V and 13 bases at J, with 16 bases between the two ends. CDR3 nucleotides: TGCGCCAGCAGCTTACGGGACGGCGGAGGGCCCCTCCACTTT. Translation gives CASSLRDGGGPLHF.

A few counts support this clone. CDR3 bases: TGCAGTGCCCAGACTAGTCTGACCCAGTACTTC. This translates into CSAQTSLTQYF. The chain links TRBV20-1 to TRBJ2-5; maybe TRBD2 (6 bases). V was clipped by 6 bases and J by 7 bases, with 12 bases between them. The germline CDR1 and CDR2 sequences are DFQATT and SNEGSKA (reference sequence). The CDR3 totals 11 residues.

The rearrangement uses TRBV2 and TRBJ2-7; TRBD1 is a possible D gene (6 bases). Per the germline V gene, CDR1 is SNHLY and CDR2 is FYNNEI. Trimming cost V 4 bases and J 2 bases, with 15 bases left between them. This CDR3 has 15 amino acids. CDR3 DNA sequence: TGTGCCAGCAGTGCGTCGCCTGGGGGCGCCTACGAGCAGTACTTC. It specifies CASSASPGGAYEQYF.

This chain connects TRBV6-5 to TRBJ1-3, with D maybe TRBD1 (6 bases). CDR3 size: 14 residues. V was shortened by 6 bases and J by 0 bases, with 9 bases between the two germline ends. The germline CDR1 and CDR2 sequences are MNHEY and SVGAGI. CDR3 nucleotide sequence: TGTGCCAGCAGCAGGACAGACTCTGGAAACACCATATATTTT. This sequence encodes CASSRTDSGNTIYF.

V gene TRBV7-2 combines with J gene TRBJ2-1; D call uncertain. CDR1 SGHTA and CDR2 FQGNSA come from the germline V gene. V shed 0 bases and J shed 1 base, with 13 bases lying between them. The CDR3 is 17 residues long. The CDR3 spells CASSLALVLRSYNEQFF. Here the CDR3 DNA reads TGTGCCAGCAGCTTAGCGCTAGTCCTGCGGTCCTACAATGAGCAGTTCTTC. Combining the CDR3 with reference TRBV7-2 and TRBJ2-1 gives the whole variable domain GAGVSQSPSNKVTEKGKDVELRCDPISGHTALYWYRQSLGQGLEFLIYFQGNSAPDKSGLPSDRFSAERTGGSVSTLTIQRTQQEDSAVYLCASSLALVLRSYNEQFFGPGTRLTVL.

The rearrangement links TRBV29-1 to TRBJ1-2, with a tentative D call TRBD1 (6 bases). CDR1 is SQVTM and CDR2 is ANQGSEA in the germline V gene. The CDR3 covers 13 residues. The V end was cut by 4 bases, the J end by 8 bases, with 17 bases between. In nucleotides, the CDR3 is TGCAGCGTTGGGGACGGGACACTCGGGGGCTACACCTTC. Amino acid sequence: CSVGDGTLGGYTF.

This chain links TRBV9 with TRBJ2-5, with D possibly TRBD1 on 6 matching bases. The length of the CDR3 is 16 residues. The V end was cut by 0 bases, the J end by 2 bases, with 14 bases between. CDR1 and CDR2 (germline): SGDLS, YYNGEE. CDR3 amino acids: CASSVAWGQSQETQYF. CDR3 coding DNA: TGTGCCAGCAGCGTAGCTTGGGGACAAAGTCAAGAGACCCAGTACTTC.

This sequence joins TRBV4-1 and TRBJ1-5, with TRBD1 matching over 8 bases. This CDR3 region has 15 residues. The V gene's germline CDR1 is MGHRA and CDR2 YSYEKL. V shed 1 base, J shed 3 bases, and the junction held 2 bases outside the gene matches. The CDR3 here is CASSQAQGDNQPQHF. The CDR3 bases are TGCGCCAGCAGCCAAGCACAGGGGGACAATCAGCCCCAGCATTTT.

The chain uses TRBV5-4 and TRBJ1-2, with D perhaps TRBD1 (5 bases). Germline CDR1 and CDR2: SGHNT and YYREEE (reference sequence). This CDR3 has 14 residues. V shed 3 bases and J shed 7 bases, with 16 bases lying between them. CDR3 sequence: CASSWGTESGGYTF. The DNA of the CDR3 is TGTGCCAGCAGCTGGGGGACTGAAAGCGGTGGCTACACCTTC.

The chain employs TRBV7-9 and TRBJ1-4, with D unresolved. This CDR3 has 15 amino acids. CDR1 is SEHNR and CDR2 is FQNEAQ in the germline V gene (reference sequence). V dropped 4 bases and J dropped 7 bases, with 16 bases sitting between them. In DNA, the CDR3 is TGTGCCAGCAGCTCCCCTTCCGAGGAGGGTGAAAAACTGTTTTTT. It encodes CASSSPSEEGEKLFF.

This rearrangement joins TRBV6-4 to TRBJ2-3, with a tentative D call TRBD2 (6 bases). Germline V gene lookup returns CDR1 MRHNA and CDR2 SNTAGT. The V end lost 5 bases, the J end lost 5 bases, and 11 bases lay between the germline ends. The CDR3 is 13 residues long. The CDR3 region has the DNA TGTGCCAGCAGTACGTCTAGCGAAGATACGCAGTATTTT. Protein: CASSTSSEDTQYF.

The gene calls are TRBV2 and TRBJ1-6, with D maybe TRBD1 (6 bases). CDR3 size: 13 residues. The germline V and J ends were trimmed by 8 bases and 6 bases, with 11 bases remaining between them. Looked up from germline, CDR1 is SNHLY and CDR2 is FYNNEI. This chain's CDR3 is CASEGDTNSPLHF. The DNA for the CDR3 is TGTGCCAGCGAGGGGGATACTAATTCACCCCTCCACTTT.

V is TRBV5-6 and J is TRBJ2-7; TRBD1 agrees at 9 bases. V dropped 4 bases and J dropped 7; count of bases not matched to a gene: 9. The germline gives CDR1 SGHDT, CDR2 YYEEEE. The CDR3 is made up of 14 amino acids. The CDR3 nucleotides read TGTGCCAGCAGCGGTCAGGGGACAGGGAGAGAGCAGTACTTC. It is translated as CASSGQGTGREQYF.

The V gene is TRBV29-1, the J gene TRBJ1-1, with TRBD1 identical over 9 bases. The CDR3 contains 16 residues. Germline V gives CDR1 SQVTM, CDR2 ANQGSEA. With V trimmed by 7 bases and J by 5 bases, 17 bases remained unmatched. In DNA, the CDR3 is TGCAGCGCCCCGCGAGGTCTGGGACAGGGCAAGACTGAAGCTTTCTTT. Translating it yields CSAPRGLGQGKTEAFF.

This chain joins TRBV5-5 and TRBJ2-3; D uncertain. The CDR3 totals 14 residues. V dropped 1 base and J dropped 3 bases, with 9 bases sitting between them. CDR1 is SGHKS and CDR2 is YYEKEE in the germline V gene (reference sequence). The CDR3 sequence is CASSLRVVTDTQYF. The CDR3 region has the DNA TGTGCCAGCAGCTTGCGGGTAGTGACAGATACGCAGTATTTT.

This CDR3 is CASSFERGSYGYTF. CDR3 coding DNA: TGTGCCAGCAGCTTTGAGAGGGGGTCCTATGGCTACACCTTC. The genes are TRBV7-9 and TRBJ1-2; D possibly corresponds to TRBD1 (6 bases). The CDR3 is 14 residues long. Trimming stripped 3 bases from V and 4 bases from J, with 12 bases between. In germline, CDR1 is SEHNR, CDR2 FQNEAQ (reference sequence).

The J gene is TRBJ1-6, the V gene TRBV13, with TRBD1 matching 9 bases. Germline V gives CDR1 PRHDT, CDR2 FYEKMQ (reference sequence). The CDR3 contains 14 residues. Trimming cost V 3 bases and J 7 bases; bases outside gene matches: 1. Written as DNA, the CDR3 is TGTGCCAGCAGCTTCGACAGGGGGAATTCACCCCTCCACTTT. This sequence encodes CASSFDRGNSPLHF.